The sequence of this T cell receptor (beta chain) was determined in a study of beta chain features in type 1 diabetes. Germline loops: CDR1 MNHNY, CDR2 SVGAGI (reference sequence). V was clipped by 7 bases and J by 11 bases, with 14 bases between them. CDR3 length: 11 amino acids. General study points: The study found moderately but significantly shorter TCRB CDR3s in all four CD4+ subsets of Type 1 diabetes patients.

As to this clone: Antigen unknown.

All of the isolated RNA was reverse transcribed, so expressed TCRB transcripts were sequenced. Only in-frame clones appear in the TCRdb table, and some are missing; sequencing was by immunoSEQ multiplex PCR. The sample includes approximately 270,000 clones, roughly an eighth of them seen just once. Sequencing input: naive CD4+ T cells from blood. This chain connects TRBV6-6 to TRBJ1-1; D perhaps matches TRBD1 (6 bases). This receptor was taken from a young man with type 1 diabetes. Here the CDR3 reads CASKERGAAFF. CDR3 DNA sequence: TGTGCCAGCAAGGAGCGGGGGGCGGCTTTCTTT.